This T cell receptor (beta chain) was recorded in a study of glioma-infiltrating T cells. TCR alpha and beta CDR3 regions were amplified from RNA using iRepertoire nested multiplex PCR. For one-step reverse transcription and amplification, about 90-400 ng of tissue mRNA or PBMC total RNA was used. MiXCR was run by TCRdb on the multiplex PCR reads, yielding one entry per CDR3 protein. The profile shows around 180,000 distinct CDR3 sequences, about 46% of them singletons. Trimming removed 4 bases at V and 5 bases at J, with 19 bases between. The germline CDR1 and CDR2 sequences are SGHRS and YFSETQ. The length of the CDR3 is 16 residues. This clonotype was observed a handful of times. Its specificity is unknown. General study findings and limits: Tissue-blood divergence was below expectation in non-neoplastic patients, above in gliomas. Tissue and blood shared very few CDR3 sequences.

The TCR originated in a human donor with low-grade glioma or glioblastoma, undergoing nonglioma brain surgery, or in good health (not recorded which). The specimen was glioma tissue, nonneoplastic brain tissue, or PBMCs (not recorded which). This rearrangement joins TRBV5-1 to TRBJ2-1; possibly TRBD1 for D (6 bases). The CDR3 DNA sequence: TGCGCCAGCAGCCCGCAGGGCCAGGGGTCCGACAATGAGCAGTTCTTC. It is translated as CASSPQGQGSDNEQFF. Supplemented by reference TRBV5-1 and TRBJ2-1, the full variable domain reads KAGVTQTPRYLIKTRGQQVTLSCSPISGHRSVSWYQQTPGQGLQFLFEYFSETQRNKGNFPGRFSGRQFSNSRSEMNVSTLELGDSALYLCASSPQGQGSDNEQFFGPGTRLTVL.